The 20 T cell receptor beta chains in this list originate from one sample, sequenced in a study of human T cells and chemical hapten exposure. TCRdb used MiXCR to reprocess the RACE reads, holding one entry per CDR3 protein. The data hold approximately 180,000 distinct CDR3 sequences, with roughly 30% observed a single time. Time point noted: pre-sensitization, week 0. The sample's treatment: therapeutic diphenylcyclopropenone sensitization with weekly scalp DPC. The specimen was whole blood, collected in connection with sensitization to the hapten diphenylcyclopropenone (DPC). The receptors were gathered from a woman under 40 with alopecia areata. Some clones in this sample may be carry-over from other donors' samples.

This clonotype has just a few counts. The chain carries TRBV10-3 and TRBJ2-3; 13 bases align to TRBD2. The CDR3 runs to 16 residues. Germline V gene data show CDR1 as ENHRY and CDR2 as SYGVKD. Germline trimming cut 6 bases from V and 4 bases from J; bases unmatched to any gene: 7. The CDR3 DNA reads TGTGCCATCAGCGGGGGCGGACTAGCGGGGGCAGATACGCAGTATTTT. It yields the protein CAISGGGLAGADTQYF.

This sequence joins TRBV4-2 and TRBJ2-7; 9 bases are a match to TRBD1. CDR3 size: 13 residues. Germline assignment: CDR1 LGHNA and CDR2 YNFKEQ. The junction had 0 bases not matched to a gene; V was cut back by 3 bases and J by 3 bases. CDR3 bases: TGTGCCAGCAGCCAGACAGGGGGCTACGAGCAGTACTTC. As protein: CASSQTGGYEQYF.

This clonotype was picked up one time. CDR3 nucleotide sequence: TGTGCCAGCAGTCCCAGTGCGGCGGGGACCCAGTACTTC. It encodes CASSPSAAGTQYF. V gene TRBV27 combines with J gene TRBJ2-5, with D possibly TRBD2 on 5 matching bases. Trimming took off 5 bases at V and 7 bases at J, with 14 bases between the two ends. Per the germline V gene, CDR1 is MNHEY and CDR2 is SMNVEV (reference sequence). The CDR3 length is 13 residues.

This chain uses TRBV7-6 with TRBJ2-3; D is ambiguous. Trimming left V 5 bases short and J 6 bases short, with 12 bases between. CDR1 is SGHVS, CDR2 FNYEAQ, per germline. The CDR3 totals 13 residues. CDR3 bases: TGTGCCAGCAGCCCGCGAACGTGGGATACGCAGTATTTT. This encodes CASSPRTWDTQYF.

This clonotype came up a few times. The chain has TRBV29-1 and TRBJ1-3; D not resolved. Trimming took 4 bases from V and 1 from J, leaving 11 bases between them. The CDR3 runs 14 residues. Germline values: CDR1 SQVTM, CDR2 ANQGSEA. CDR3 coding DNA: TGCAGCGTTGTCGGGGTTGAGTCTGGAAACACCATATATTTT. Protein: CSVVGVESGNTIYF.

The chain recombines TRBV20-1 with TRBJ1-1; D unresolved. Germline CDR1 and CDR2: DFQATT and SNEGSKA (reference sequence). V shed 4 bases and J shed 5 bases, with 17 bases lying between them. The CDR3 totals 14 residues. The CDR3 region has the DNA TGCAGTGCTATAATTCGAGTAGGCTGGACTGAAGCTTTCTTT. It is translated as CSAIIRVGWTEAFF.

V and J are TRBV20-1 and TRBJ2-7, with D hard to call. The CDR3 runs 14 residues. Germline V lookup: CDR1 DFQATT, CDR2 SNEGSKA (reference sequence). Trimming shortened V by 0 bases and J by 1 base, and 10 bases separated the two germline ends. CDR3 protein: CSARDSERSYEQYF. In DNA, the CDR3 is TGCAGTGCTAGAGACTCCGAGAGGTCCTACGAGCAGTACTTC.

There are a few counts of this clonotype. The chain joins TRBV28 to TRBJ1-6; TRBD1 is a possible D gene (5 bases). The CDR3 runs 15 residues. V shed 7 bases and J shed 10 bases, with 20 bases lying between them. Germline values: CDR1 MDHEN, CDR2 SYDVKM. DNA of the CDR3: TGTGCCAGCACCCCGACCGGGACGGGGGAATCACCCCTCCACTTT. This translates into CASTPTGTGESPLHF.

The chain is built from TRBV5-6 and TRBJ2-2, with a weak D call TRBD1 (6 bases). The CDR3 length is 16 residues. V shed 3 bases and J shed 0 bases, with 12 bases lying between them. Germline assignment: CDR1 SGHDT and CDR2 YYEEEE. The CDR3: CASSSPGHPNTGELFF. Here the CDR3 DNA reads TGTGCCAGCAGCTCCCCGGGACACCCGAACACCGGGGAGCTGTTTTTT. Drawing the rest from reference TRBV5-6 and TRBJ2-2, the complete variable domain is DAGVTQSPTHLIKTRGQQVTLRCSPKSGHDTVSWYQQALGQGPQFIFQYYEEEERQRGNFPDRFSGHQFPNYSSELNVNALLLGDSALYLCASSSPGHPNTGELFFGEGSRLTVL.

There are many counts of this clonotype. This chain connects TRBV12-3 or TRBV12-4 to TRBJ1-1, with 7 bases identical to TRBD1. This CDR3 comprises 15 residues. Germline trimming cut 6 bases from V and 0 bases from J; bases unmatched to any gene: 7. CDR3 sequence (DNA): TGTGCCAGCAGGCCGGGACAGCGGATGAACACTGAAGCTTTCTTT. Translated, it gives CASRPGQRMNTEAFF.

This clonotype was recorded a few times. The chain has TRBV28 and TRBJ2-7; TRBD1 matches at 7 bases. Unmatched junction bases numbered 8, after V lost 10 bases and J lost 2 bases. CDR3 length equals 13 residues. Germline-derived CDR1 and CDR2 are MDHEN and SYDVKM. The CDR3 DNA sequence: TGTGCCACCAGGGACAGCCCTGCCTACGAGCAGTACTTC. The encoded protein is CATRDSPAYEQYF.

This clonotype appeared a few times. The CDR3: CASSLGVGGNQPQHF. Here the CDR3 DNA reads TGTGCCAGCAGTTTAGGAGTGGGGGGCAATCAGCCCCAGCATTTT. The chain employs TRBV28 and TRBJ1-5, with D possibly matching TRBD1 (5 bases). CDR3 size: 15 residues. Per the germline V gene, CDR1 is MDHEN and CDR2 is SYDVKM. Trimming pared 2 bases from V and 2 bases from J, leaving 10 bases between.

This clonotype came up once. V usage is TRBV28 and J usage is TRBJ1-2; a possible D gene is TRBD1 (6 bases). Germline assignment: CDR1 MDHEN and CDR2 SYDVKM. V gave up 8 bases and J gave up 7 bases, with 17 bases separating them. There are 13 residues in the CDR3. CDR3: CASRRGPMGGYTF. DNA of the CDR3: TGTGCCAGCCGCAGGGGACCCATGGGTGGCTACACCTTC.

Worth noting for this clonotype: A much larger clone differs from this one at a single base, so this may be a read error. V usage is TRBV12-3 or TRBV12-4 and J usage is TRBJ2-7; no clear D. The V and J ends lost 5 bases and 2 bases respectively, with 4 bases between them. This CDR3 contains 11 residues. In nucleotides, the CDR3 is TGTGCCAGCAGTGGGCCCTACGAGCAGTACTTC. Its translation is CASSGPYEQYF.

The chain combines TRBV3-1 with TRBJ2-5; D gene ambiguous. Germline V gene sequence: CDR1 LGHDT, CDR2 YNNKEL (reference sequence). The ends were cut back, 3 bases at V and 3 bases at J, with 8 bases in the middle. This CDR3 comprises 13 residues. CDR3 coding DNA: TGTGCCAGCAGCCATGATGCGAAAGAGACCCAGTACTTC. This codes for CASSHDAKETQYF.

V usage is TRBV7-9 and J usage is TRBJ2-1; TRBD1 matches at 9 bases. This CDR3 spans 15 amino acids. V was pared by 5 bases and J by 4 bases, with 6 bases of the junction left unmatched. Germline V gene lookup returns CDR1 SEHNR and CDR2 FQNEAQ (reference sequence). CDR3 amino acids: CASSQDRGTYNEQFF. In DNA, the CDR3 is TGTGCCAGCAGCCAAGACAGGGGGACATACAATGAGCAGTTCTTC.

For the CDR3, the DNA is TGTGCCAGCAGACTCCGGGACAGCGCCTTTAATTCACCCCTCCACTTT. This sequence encodes CASRLRDSAFNSPLHF. The chain employs TRBV6-2 or TRBV6-3 and TRBJ1-6; TRBD1 matches 7 bases. In germline, CDR1 is MNHEY, CDR2 SVGEGT. The trim removed 6 bases at V and 6 bases at J, leaving 11 bases unmatched. CDR3 size: 16 residues.

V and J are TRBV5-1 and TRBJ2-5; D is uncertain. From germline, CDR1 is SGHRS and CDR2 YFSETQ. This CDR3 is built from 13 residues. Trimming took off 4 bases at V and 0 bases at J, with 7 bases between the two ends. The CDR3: CASSRPDQETQYF. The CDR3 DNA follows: TGCGCCAGCAGCCGACCGGACCAAGAGACCCAGTACTTC.

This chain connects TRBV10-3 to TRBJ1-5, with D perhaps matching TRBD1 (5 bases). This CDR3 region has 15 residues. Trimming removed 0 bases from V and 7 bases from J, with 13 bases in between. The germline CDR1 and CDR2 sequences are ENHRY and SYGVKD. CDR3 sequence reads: CAISESIPGSQPQHF. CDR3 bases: TGTGCCATCAGTGAGTCGATCCCAGGGAGCCAGCCCCAGCATTTT.

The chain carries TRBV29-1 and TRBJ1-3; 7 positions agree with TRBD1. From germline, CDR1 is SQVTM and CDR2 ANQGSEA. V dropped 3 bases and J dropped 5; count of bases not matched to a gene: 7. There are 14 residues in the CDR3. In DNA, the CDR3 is TGCAGCGTTGATAAGGGGGCAGGGAGAAACACCATATATTTT. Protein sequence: CSVDKGAGRNTIYF.